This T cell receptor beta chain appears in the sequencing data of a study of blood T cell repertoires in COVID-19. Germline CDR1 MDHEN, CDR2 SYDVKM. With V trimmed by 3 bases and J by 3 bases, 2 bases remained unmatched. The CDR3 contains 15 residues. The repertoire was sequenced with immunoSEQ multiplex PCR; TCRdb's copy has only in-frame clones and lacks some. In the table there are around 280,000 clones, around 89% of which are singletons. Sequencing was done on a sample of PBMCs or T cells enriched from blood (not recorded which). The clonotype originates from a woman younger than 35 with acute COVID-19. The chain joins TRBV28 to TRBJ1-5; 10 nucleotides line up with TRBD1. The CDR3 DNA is TGTGCCAGCAGTTTGACAGGGGGCACCAATCAGCCCCAGCATTTT. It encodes CASSLTGGTNQPQHF. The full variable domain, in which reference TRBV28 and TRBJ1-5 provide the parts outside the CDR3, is DVKVTQSSRYLVKRTGEKVFLECVQDMDHENMFWYRQDPGLGLRLIYFSYDVKMKEKGDIPEGYSVSREKKERFSLILESASTNQTSMYLCASSLTGGTNQPQHFGDGTRLSIL.